The rows below give T cell receptor beta chains drawn from one sample of a study of blood T cell repertoires in COVID-19. Sequenced by immunoSEQ multiplex PCR; TCRdb stores in-frame clones only, minus some. The table shows 310,000 or so clones, with 89% occurring only once. The sample comprised peripheral blood. These receptor sequences come from a man younger than 35 who had recovered from COVID-19. The CDR3 runs from the conserved cysteine through the conserved F or W. D genes are given only for firm matches.

v_gene	d_gene	j_gene	CDR3aa
TRBV5-1	-	TRBJ2-1	CASSLQGESSYNEQFF
TRBV27	-	TRBJ2-2	CASSLSRTLVTGELFF
TRBV5-8	-	TRBJ2-7	CASSLDRVYEQYF
TRBV11-3	TRBD2	TRBJ2-7	CASSSSGGSSYEQYF
TRBV9	TRBD1	TRBJ2-7	CASSPRTGGYEQYF
TRBV12-3/TRBV12-4	-	TRBJ2-7	CASSSGVYEQYF
TRBV3-1/TRBV3-2	-	TRBJ2-3	CASSQGQVLTDTQYF
TRBV18	-	TRBJ1-1	CATGGGMNTEAFF
TRBV11-2	-	TRBJ1-2	CASSLNQGLGYGYTF
TRBV2	TRBD1	TRBJ1-2	CASGGTGAYGYTF
TRBV12-3/TRBV12-4	-	TRBJ1-1	CASSFLGGSEAFF
TRBV6-1	-	TRBJ2-7	CASSDAQPGLHEQYF
TRBV24-1	-	TRBJ1-2	CATSSGLGGYTF
TRBV5-1	TRBD2	TRBJ2-2	CASSLLLAGVGSTGELFF
TRBV5-6	-	TRBJ2-3	CASSYGQIYTDTQYF
TRBV6-2/TRBV6-3	TRBD2	TRBJ2-3	CASSWRLADTQYF
TRBV6-1	-	TRBJ2-3	CASSEDPLDTDTQYF
TRBV10-1	TRBD2	TRBJ2-5	CASSDGTSGSHIGETQYF
TRBV6-5	-	TRBJ2-1	CASSYQATGYNEQFF
TRBV5-1	TRBD1	TRBJ1-1	CASSSQGASEAFF
TRBV18	TRBD1	TRBJ1-1	CASSPVQGPNTEAFF
TRBV6-1	TRBD1	TRBJ1-5	CASSEARNRGMNQPQHF
TRBV3-1/TRBV3-2	TRBD1	TRBJ2-7	CASSQGTGHEQYF
TRBV15	TRBD1	TRBJ1-4	CATSVNDRDFKEKLFF
TRBV5-1	-	TRBJ1-1	CASSARGPRVTEAFF
TRBV7-9	-	TRBJ2-1	CASSLGPVQGYNEQFF
TRBV24-1	TRBD1	TRBJ1-5	CATSEGGQGGNQPQHF
TRBV7-3	-	TRBJ2-1	CASSLSGGLYNEQFF
TRBV19	TRBD1	TRBJ1-6	CASSLQGADFSPLHF
TRBV4-3	TRBD1	TRBJ2-7	CASSHVSPGQGASYEQYF
TRBV10-2	-	TRBJ1-5	CASSESIGQPQHF
TRBV7-8	-	TRBJ2-7	CASSLLRETPEQYF
TRBV7-9	TRBD2	TRBJ2-7	CASSSLTSGSFYRSYEQYF
TRBV6-5	-	TRBJ2-7	CASSYSGPDREQYF
TRBV7-3	-	TRBJ2-3	CASSVRGDTQYF
TRBV25-1	-	TRBJ2-7	CASSAFGTSNEQYF
TRBV6-2/TRBV6-3	TRBD2	TRBJ2-2	CASSSSGTSFTGELFF
TRBV19	-	TRBJ1-3	CATNPGAVSGNTIYF
TRBV9	-	TRBJ2-2	CASSADTGELFF
TRBV2	-	TRBJ2-5	CASKGDPETQYF
TRBV2	-	TRBJ1-1	CASSAERENTEAFF
TRBV5-6	-	TRBJ1-1	CASSLRWGDTEAFF
TRBV3-1/TRBV3-2	-	TRBJ1-3	CASSQDLTSSGNTIYF
TRBV2	-	TRBJ1-1	CASSERGGNTEAFF
TRBV2	-	TRBJ1-3	CASSTTGAPGNTIYF
TRBV10-3	TRBD2	TRBJ2-3	CAISELAEFTDTQYF
TRBV25-1	TRBD2	TRBJ2-1	CASSVVAGVTGSYNEQFF
TRBV5-1	TRBD2	TRBJ2-7	CASSFSTSGGVNEQYF
TRBV19	TRBD1	TRBJ2-6	CATSLRTGAGANVLTF
TRBV5-1	TRBD1	TRBJ1-4	CASSPGQGIPNEKLFF
TRBV5-1	TRBD2	TRBJ2-3	CASSNGLAGVADTQYF
TRBV5-8	TRBD1	TRBJ2-3	CASSLEPGGLADTQYF
TRBV27	-	TRBJ1-1	CASRGHSNTEAFF
TRBV6-6	-	TRBJ1-2	CASRQNYGYTF
TRBV27	TRBD1	TRBJ2-7	CASSWTGSYEQYF
TRBV10-1	-	TRBJ1-1	CASSESSGFRAFF
TRBV19	TRBD1	TRBJ2-7	CASSPGQGLALEQYF